Each of the 32 T cell receptor beta chains below was sequenced from the same sample in a study of blood T cell repertoires in COVID-19. TCRdb keeps only in-frame clones here, not all; method: immunoSEQ multiplex PCR. In the table there are about 59,000 clones, about 78% of which are singletons. Sequencing input: peripheral blood. The receptor set was obtained from a man older than 75 with acute or convalescent COVID-19.

CDR3 residues: CAGGQNTEAFF. CDR3 nucleotide sequence: TGTGCCGGGGGACAGAACACTGAAGCTTTCTTT. The V call is TRBV2, the J call TRBJ1-1, with D maybe TRBD1 (6 bases). The germline CDR1 and CDR2 sequences are SNHLY and FYNNEI. Trimming left V 11 bases short and J 1 base short, with 8 bases between. CDR3 size: 11 residues.

About this clone itself: At one boundary the junction diverges from the germline segment, which might be a read error. This chain joins TRBV30 and TRBJ2-1, with 10 bases identical to TRBD2. CDR1 is GTSNPN and CDR2 is SVGIG in the germline V gene (reference sequence). CDR3 length: 10 residues. DNA for the CDR3: TGTGCCTGGGGGAGCGGGGGGGCCCTCTTC. It yields the protein CAWGSGGALF.

The chain combines TRBV5-4 with TRBJ1-6; 8 nucleotides line up with TRBD1. The CDR3 totals 15 residues. With 2 bases clipped from V and 10 bases from J, the junction kept 8 bases outside the gene matches. Germline V gene lookup returns CDR1 SGHNT and CDR2 YYREEE (reference sequence). The CDR3 DNA reads as TGTGCCAGCAGCTTAGGGACAGGCTTAGTGTCACCCCTCCACTTT. It codes for CASSLGTGLVSPLHF.

This clone was counted between two and nine times. V usage is TRBV7-6 and J usage is TRBJ2-5, with a possible D match to TRBD1 (6 bases). V gave up 1 base and J gave up 5 bases, with 26 bases separating them. The CDR3 has 19 amino acids. The V gene's germline CDR1 is SGHVS and CDR2 FNYEAQ. CDR3: CASSLGATPGDTGWETQYF. In DNA form, the CDR3 reads TGTGCCAGCAGCTTAGGAGCAACTCCAGGGGATACGGGGTGGGAGACCCAGTACTTC. The full variable domain, with the rest looked up from reference TRBV7-6 and TRBJ2-5, is GAGVSQSPRYKVTKRGQDVALRCDPISGHVSLYWYRQALGQGPEFLTYFNYEAQQDKSGLPNDRFSAERPEGSISTLTIQRTEQRDSAMYRCASSLGATPGDTGWETQYFGPGTRLLVL.

The chain couples TRBV19 to TRBJ1-6, with D uncertain. The CDR3 has 14 residues. Trimming shortened V by 5 bases and J by 10 bases, and 15 bases separated the two germline ends. Germline V gives CDR1 LNHDA, CDR2 SQIVND (reference sequence). The CDR3 reads CASSSGATGSPLHF. CDR3 bases: TGTGCCAGTAGTTCTGGTGCCACGGGGTCACCCCTCCACTTT.

The chain couples TRBV27 to TRBJ1-2; tentative D call: TRBD1 (5 bases). V was pared by 10 bases and J by 4 bases, with 10 bases between. The CDR3 covers 11 residues. The V gene's germline CDR1 is MNHEY and CDR2 SMNVEV (reference sequence). This CDR3 reads CATREIYGYTF. In DNA form, the CDR3 reads TGTGCCACCAGGGAGATCTATGGCTACACCTTC.

The chain links TRBV11-3 to TRBJ1-1, with D unclear. Trimming removed 0 bases from V and 7 bases from J, with 12 bases in between. In germline, CDR1 is SGHNT, CDR2 YENEEA. The CDR3 spans 14 residues. CDR3 in amino acids: CASSLDAPIHEAFF. As DNA, the CDR3 is TGTGCCAGCAGCTTAGATGCGCCGATCCATGAAGCTTTCTTT.

The CDR3 reads CASRGVYEQYF. The CDR3 coding sequence is TGTGCCAGCAGAGGAGTATACGAGCAGTACTTC. This sequence joins TRBV6-5 and TRBJ2-7; unclear D gene. V gave up 6 bases and J gave up 4 bases, with 7 bases separating them. CDR1 is MNHEY and CDR2 is SVGAGI in the germline V gene. The CDR3 sequence is 11 residues long.

The count of this clone is one. The chain uses TRBV6-5 and TRBJ2-1; D is perhaps TRBD2 (6 bases). The V gene lost 5 bases and the J gene lost 7 bases, with 9 bases spanning the gap. The CDR3 loop spans 12 amino acids. The germline gives CDR1 MNHEY, CDR2 SVGAGI. In DNA form, the CDR3 reads TGTGCCAGCAGTATCCGGGGGAATGAGCAGTTCTTC. Its protein is CASSIRGNEQFF.

The V and J genes are TRBV5-8 and TRBJ1-1; D might be TRBD1 (6 bases). This CDR3 spans 14 amino acids. Germline CDR1 reads SGHTS; CDR2 reads YDEGEE. V lost 0 bases, J lost 5 bases, and 11 bases lay in between. DNA of the CDR3: TGTGCCAGCAGCTTGGGACAGGCGCGGACTGAAGCTTTCTTT. Translation gives CASSLGQARTEAFF.

The chain recombines TRBV6-5 with TRBJ2-7; D perhaps matches TRBD1 (6 bases). V was trimmed by 9 bases and J by 2 bases, leaving 8 bases between them. Germline V lookup: CDR1 MNHEY, CDR2 SVGAGI. CDR3 length: 11 residues. The CDR3 coding sequence is TGTGCCAGTAGGGGGACCTACGAGCAGTACTTC. It codes for CASRGTYEQYF.

This chain links TRBV7-2 with TRBJ2-5; TRBD2 matches at 7 bases. The V gene end was trimmed by 3 bases and the J gene end by 2 bases; junction bases not matched to a gene: 0. Germline-derived CDR1 and CDR2 are SGHTA and FQGNSA. The CDR3 length is 13 residues. CDR3 nucleotide sequence: TGTGCCAGCAGCTTCGGGGGGCAAGAGACCCAGTACTTC. It encodes CASSFGGQETQYF.

The genes are TRBV15 and TRBJ1-1; D may be TRBD1 (5 bases). Germline CDR1 is LNHNV and CDR2 is YYDKDF (reference sequence). The CDR3 is made up of 12 amino acids. Trimming took 2 bases from V and 4 from J, leaving 5 bases between them. CDR3 coding DNA: TGTGCCACCAGCAGACAGGGCACTGAAGCTTTCTTT. Translating it yields CATSRQGTEAFF.

The chain is built from TRBV6-6 and TRBJ1-2; 10 bases line up with TRBD1. V was pared by 8 bases and J by 2 bases, with 2 bases of the junction left unmatched. Germline values: CDR1 MNHNY, CDR2 SVGAGI (reference sequence). This CDR3 has 13 residues. CDR3 sequence (DNA): TGTGCCAGCCAGGACAGGGGGAACTATGGCTACACCTTC. This gives the protein CASQDRGNYGYTF.

The chain joins TRBV28 to TRBJ2-5; D might be TRBD1 (6 bases). CDR3 size: 17 residues. Trimming shortened V by 4 bases and J by 2 bases, and 20 bases separated the two germline ends. CDR1 MDHEN and CDR2 SYDVKM come from the germline V gene. The CDR3 DNA is TGTGCCAGCAGTTCCCGCGGTTGGCAGGGGATACAAGAGACCCAGTACTTC. It is translated as CASSSRGWQGIQETQYF.

This clone was observed a single time. The chain carries TRBV9 and TRBJ2-7, with D possibly TRBD1 on 6 matching bases. V lost 0 bases to trimming and J lost 6 bases, with 13 bases between them. Germline V gene sequence: CDR1 SGDLS, CDR2 YYNGEE. CDR3 size: 14 residues. The CDR3 protein is CASSVAGESGEQYF. The DNA of the CDR3 is TGTGCCAGCAGCGTAGCAGGGGAGAGCGGCGAGCAGTACTTC. The full variable domain, in which reference TRBV9 and TRBJ2-7 provide the parts outside the CDR3, is DSGVTQTPKHLITATGQRVTLRCSPRSGDLSVYWYQQSLDQGLQFLIQYYNGEERAKGNILERFSAQQFPDLHSELNLSSLELGDSALYFCASSVAGESGEQYFGPGTRLTVT.

The chain combines TRBV24-1 with TRBJ2-1; weak D call: TRBD2 (6 bases). The CDR3 is 14 residues long. CDR1 KGHDR and CDR2 SFDVKD come from the germline V gene. V was shortened by 2 bases and J by 6 bases, with 10 bases between the two germline ends. The DNA for the CDR3 is TGTGCCACCAGTGATTGGACTAATGCCAATGAGCAGTTCTTC. Its protein is CATSDWTNANEQFF.

J is TRBJ2-4 and V is TRBV5-4; 7 bases are shared with TRBD1. Trimming took 5 bases from V and 10 from J; bases not matched to a gene: 9. The CDR3 is 13 amino acids. Germline V gene sequence: CDR1 SGHNT, CDR2 YYREEE (reference sequence). CDR3 DNA: TGTGCCAGCAGGGACGGACAGGCAGGAATTCAGTACTTC. Protein: CASRDGQAGIQYF.

The CDR3 bases are TGTGCCAGCAGTTTACTCGGGTTTGTGGGGGACTCAAGCCGGGCAGATACGCAGTATTTT. This gives the protein CASSLLGFVGDSSRADTQYF. The rearrangement links TRBV27 to TRBJ2-3, with D possibly TRBD2 on 6 matching bases. This CDR3 spans 20 amino acids. The V end was cut by 2 bases, the J end by 4 bases, with 28 bases between. Germline CDR1 is MNHEY and CDR2 is SMNVEV (reference sequence).

The chain carries TRBV7-6 and TRBJ2-5; tentatively, D is TRBD1 (6 bases). From germline, CDR1 is SGHVS and CDR2 FNYEAQ. The CDR3 covers 16 residues. Trimming took 1 base from V and 4 from J, leaving 16 bases between them. This chain's CDR3 is CASSLVAGVASETQYF. CDR3 in DNA: TGTGCCAGCAGCTTAGTGGCAGGGGTGGCGTCAGAGACCCAGTACTTC.

The V call is TRBV11-2, the J call TRBJ2-7, with D maybe TRBD2 (5 bases). The CDR3 sequence is 13 residues long. Germline-derived CDR1 and CDR2 are SGHAT and FQNNGV. The V and J ends lost 7 bases and 1 base respectively, with 11 bases between them. CDR3 DNA sequence: TGTGCCAGCACACGGAGGTTTTCCTACGAGCAGTACTTC. Translated: CASTRRFSYEQYF. Combining the CDR3 with reference TRBV11-2 and TRBJ2-7 gives the whole variable domain EAGVAQSPRYKIIEKRQSVAFWCNPISGHATLYWYQQILGQGPKLLIQFQNNGVVDDSQLPKDRFSAERLKGVDSTLKIQPAKLEDSAVYLCASTRRFSYEQYFGPGTRLTVT.

The chain uses TRBV6-5 and TRBJ1-1, with a tentative D call TRBD1 (6 bases). This CDR3 has 12 residues. Germline V gene lookup returns CDR1 MNHEY and CDR2 SVGAGI. Trimming stripped 11 bases from V and 1 base from J, with 11 bases between. In nucleotides, the CDR3 is TGTGCCTCGGGGGGGCCGAACACTGAAGCTTTCTTT. Translating it yields CASGGPNTEAFF.

The CDR3 sequence is CASSEQGGPGNTIYF. Written as DNA, the CDR3 is TGTGCCAGCAGTGAACAAGGGGGCCCCGGAAACACCATATATTTT. The chain joins TRBV2 to TRBJ1-3; the match to TRBD1 covers 7 bases. The CDR3 spans 15 residues. The V segment lost 2 bases and the J segment 4 bases; nucleotides outside the gene matches: 5. Germline CDR1 SNHLY, CDR2 FYNNEI.

The genes are TRBV24-1 and TRBJ2-5; TRBD2 matches at 14 bases. This CDR3 is built from 17 residues. Germline CDR1 is KGHDR and CDR2 is SFDVKD. V trimming: 3 bases; J trimming: 5 bases; junction bases outside the gene matches: 7. CDR3 loop: CATSDVRTSGRRETQYF. Here the CDR3 DNA reads TGTGCCACCAGTGATGTCCGGACTAGCGGGAGGAGGGAGACCCAGTACTTC.

The chain joins TRBV19 to TRBJ2-3, with a possible D match to TRBD2 (6 bases). The CDR3 has 14 amino acids. V shed 5 bases and J shed 0 bases, with 9 bases lying between them. Germline V gene sequence: CDR1 LNHDA, CDR2 SQIVND (reference sequence). DNA for the CDR3: TGTGCCAGTAGTCGGGACTTTAGCACAGATACGCAGTATTTT. Encoded protein: CASSRDFSTDTQYF.

Comments on this clone: The same CDR3 can be traced to other DNA sequences in this sample. V gene TRBV7-9 combines with J gene TRBJ2-3; 7 bases map to TRBD2. CDR1 is SEHNR, CDR2 FQNEAQ, per germline (reference sequence). The junction had 2 bases not matched to a gene; V was cut back by 5 bases and J by 0 bases. The CDR3 extends over 14 amino acids. The CDR3: CASSPGGSTDTQYF. CDR3 coding DNA: TGTGCCAGCAGCCCCGGGGGGAGCACAGATACGCAGTATTTT.

This rearrangement joins TRBV6-6 to TRBJ1-2; 8 bases fit TRBD1. V was clipped by 10 bases and J by 6 bases; unmatched bases: 10. In germline, CDR1 is MNHNY, CDR2 SVGAGI (reference sequence). The CDR3 is 13 residues long. The CDR3 is CATTERTGHGYTF. The DNA for the CDR3 is TGTGCCACTACCGAAAGGACAGGGCATGGCTACACCTTC.

Concerning this clone: Compared with germline, one end of the junction differs, possibly owing to a read error. This chain links TRBV5-1 with TRBJ2-3, with 10 bases fitting TRBD1. The CDR3 runs 16 residues. Germline CDR1 and CDR2: SGHRS and YFSETQ. The CDR3 nucleotides read TGCACCAGCAGTACGACCGGGACAGGGGCCGCAGATACGCAGTATTTT. Protein: CTSSTTGTGAADTQYF.

This chain joins TRBV7-2 and TRBJ2-5; 8 bases agree with TRBD2. Trimming at V came to 3 bases and at J to 2 bases, leaving 5 bases not matched to a gene. The CDR3 consists of 15 residues. From germline, CDR1 is SGHTA and CDR2 FQGNSA. The CDR3 coding sequence is TGTGCCAGCAGCTTTCGGGGGGGCGGACAAGAGACCCAGTACTTC. It specifies CASSFRGGGQETQYF.

The chain recombines TRBV19 with TRBJ1-2, with D possibly TRBD1 on 6 matching bases. CDR3 size: 13 residues. Per germline, CDR1 LNHDA and CDR2 SQIVND (reference sequence). Trimming shortened V by 9 bases and J by 2 bases, and 13 bases separated the two germline ends. CDR3 DNA: TGTGCCAGCTTCGACAGGCTAAACTATGGCTACACCTTC. As protein: CASFDRLNYGYTF.

The V gene is TRBV10-2, the J gene TRBJ1-5, with TRBD1 identical over 7 bases. Germline CDR1 is WSHSY and CDR2 is SAAADI. The CDR3 totals 15 residues. J was trimmed by 0 bases and V by 6 bases; bases with no gene match: 5. For the CDR3, the DNA is TGCGCCAGCAGGTCGGGACAGAATAGCAATCAGCCCCAGCATTTT. Its translation is CASRSGQNSNQPQHF.

The chain links TRBV18 to TRBJ2-3, with 7 bases lining up with TRBD1. Trimming at V came to 3 bases and at J to 2 bases, leaving 8 bases not matched to a gene. CDR1 and CDR2 from the germline V gene are KGHSH and LQKENI. This CDR3 spans 16 amino acids. CDR3 nucleotide sequence: TGTGCCAGCTCACCCCTCCAGGGACAGAACACAGATACGCAGTATTTT. Encoded protein: CASSPLQGQNTDTQYF.